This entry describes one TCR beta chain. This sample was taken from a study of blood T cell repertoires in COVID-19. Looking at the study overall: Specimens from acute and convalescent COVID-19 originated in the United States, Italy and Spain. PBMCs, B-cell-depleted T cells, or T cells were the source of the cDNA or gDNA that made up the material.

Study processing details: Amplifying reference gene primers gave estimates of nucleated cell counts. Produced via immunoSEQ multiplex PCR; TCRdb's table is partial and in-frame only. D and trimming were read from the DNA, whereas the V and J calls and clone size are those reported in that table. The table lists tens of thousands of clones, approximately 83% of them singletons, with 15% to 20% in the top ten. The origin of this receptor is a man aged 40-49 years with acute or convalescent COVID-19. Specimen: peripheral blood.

CDR3 region: CASSLPSTDTQYF. CDR3 DNA: TGTGCCAGCAGCTTACCTTCCACAGATACGCAGTATTTT. The chain combines TRBV7-9 with TRBJ2-3; D remains unclear. The length of the CDR3 is 13 residues. Per germline, CDR1 SEHNR and CDR2 FQNEAQ (reference sequence). Trimming cost V 2 bases and J 2 bases, with 5 bases left between them.